The 5 T cell receptor beta chains listed next were all sequenced from one sample in a study of shared clonotypes between healthy human individuals. Only in-frame clones appear in the TCRdb table, and some are missing; sequencing was by immunoSEQ multiplex PCR. The repertoire holds millions of clones, with about 95% as singletons. It was CD45RO-negative cells, positively selected for CCR7, that made up naive CD8 cells, with terminally differentiated effector memory CD45RA+ cells excluded. What was sequenced was naive CD8+ T cells sorted from blood. Receptors originate from a young man in good health.

The V and J genes are TRBV9 and TRBJ2-3; D possibly corresponds to TRBD2 (7 bases). Deletions cut 0 bases from V and 4 bases from J, with 15 bases between. The CDR3 is made up of 16 amino acids. Germline CDR1 and CDR2: SGDLS and YYNGEE. CDR3 loop: CASSVGGGAVADTQYF. DNA for the CDR3: TGTGCCAGCAGCGTAGGTGGGGGGGCCGTAGCAGATACGCAGTATTTT.

This chain uses TRBV5-5 with TRBJ2-7; TRBD1 agrees at 10 bases. The CDR3 totals 18 residues. V lost 4 bases, J lost 2 bases, and 15 bases stayed unmatched. CDR1 and CDR2 (germline): SGHKS, YYEKEE (reference sequence). The CDR3 loop is CASSPAGTGEERAYEQYF. Here the CDR3 DNA reads TGTGCCAGCAGCCCCGCAGGGACAGGGGAGGAAAGGGCCTACGAGCAGTACTTC.

The chain has TRBV9 and TRBJ2-3; D ambiguous. Per germline, CDR1 SGDLS and CDR2 YYNGEE. The CDR3 totals 17 residues. The germline V and J ends were trimmed by 4 bases and 0 bases, with 18 bases remaining between them. The CDR3 protein is CASSLPVRLGSTDTQYF. In DNA form, the CDR3 reads TGTGCCAGCAGCCTCCCTGTCCGGCTAGGGAGCACAGATACGCAGTATTTT.

This clone was counted once. The genes are TRBV7-9 and TRBJ2-5, with 12 bases identical to TRBD1. Germline V gene sequence: CDR1 SEHNR, CDR2 FQNEAQ (reference sequence). This CDR3 has 16 amino acids. The V segment lost 6 bases and the J segment 5 bases; nucleotides outside the gene matches: 10. The chain's CDR3 is CASSQTGTGGRETQYF. In DNA form, the CDR3 reads TGTGCCAGCAGTCAAACTGGGACAGGGGGCCGGGAGACCCAGTACTTC.

CDR3 sequence: CASSPQIGNRQPQHF. The CDR3 DNA sequence: TGTGCCAGCAGCCCCCAAATCGGGAATAGGCAGCCCCAGCATTTT. The genes are TRBV7-6 and TRBJ1-5, with unresolved D. This CDR3 has 15 amino acids. Between the trimmed V and J ends, which lost 5 bases and 7 bases, there was a span of 18 bases. The germline V gene has CDR1 SGHVS and CDR2 FNYEAQ.